The 26 T cell receptor beta chains listed next were all sequenced from one sample in a study of CD4 T cells in relation to SARS-CoV-2 and coronaviruses. This table comes from immunoSEQ multiplex PCR, and its TCRdb copy is limited to in-frame clones, with some not included. The table lists 20,000 to 25,000 clones, approximately 72% of them singletons. Unexposed donor CD4+ T cells date from 2011-2018, before the COVID-19 pandemic. The cells were cultured for less than twelve days before CD4+ T cells were isolated. For these TCRs, the target antigens are not known. The sample consisted of CD4+ T cells from PBMCs, cultured in vitro. The receptors here all came from a human donor in good health.

V usage is TRBV7-2 and J usage is TRBJ2-6; 7 positions agree with TRBD1. Germline lookup yields CDR1 SGHTA and CDR2 FQGNSA. The CDR3 extends over 16 amino acids. Germline trimming cut 4 bases from V and 4 bases from J; bases unmatched to any gene: 7. In DNA form, the CDR3 reads TGTGCCAGCAGCTCCCCGGGACAGCTGGGGGCCAACGTCCTGACTTTC. This encodes CASSSPGQLGANVLTF.

The CDR3 DNA reads as TGTGCCAGCAGTTACTCTTGGGGGGGTTTCTATGGCTACACCTTC. Protein: CASSYSWGGFYGYTF. The V gene is TRBV6-5, the J gene TRBJ1-2; D is perhaps TRBD1 (5 bases). Germline V gene sequence: CDR1 MNHEY, CDR2 SVGAGI. V lost 0 bases to trimming and J lost 4 bases, with 12 bases between them. The CDR3 has 15 amino acids.

This clone was recorded a few times. The chain links TRBV6-5 to TRBJ2-1; 8 nucleotides align to TRBD1. The CDR3 covers 14 residues. Germline V CDR1 and CDR2: MNHEY, SVGAGI. J gave up 10 bases and V 7 bases, and 12 bases lay outside the gene matches. In nucleotides, the CDR3 is TGTGCCAGCATCGACAGGGGCCCTCCGAACGAGCAGTTCTTC. Translation gives CASIDRGPPNEQFF.

The chain joins TRBV7-9 to TRBJ2-7; D is possibly TRBD2 (5 bases). From germline, CDR1 is SEHNR and CDR2 FQNEAQ (reference sequence). Trimming took off 1 base at V and 11 bases at J, with 15 bases between the two ends. The CDR3 spans 13 residues. The CDR3 nucleotides read TGTGCCAGCAGCTTAGGCGGGCTAGATCTAGAGTACTTC. Translating gives CASSLGGLDLEYF.

V usage is TRBV2 and J usage is TRBJ2-5, with D unclear. Trimming cost V 7 bases and J 0 bases, with 9 bases left between them. The germline V gene encodes CDR1 SNHLY and CDR2 FYNNEI. This CDR3 region has 13 residues. The CDR3 DNA follows: TGTGCCAGCACAGCACGGGACCAAGAGACCCAGTACTTC. The encoded protein is CASTARDQETQYF.

The chain recombines TRBV6-6 with TRBJ1-1; TRBD1 matches at 8 bases. The CDR3 consists of 16 residues. Per the germline V gene, CDR1 is MNHNY and CDR2 is SVGAGI (reference sequence). V lost 6 bases, J lost 3 bases, and 12 bases stayed unmatched. As DNA, the CDR3 is TGTGCCAGCAGCCGAGGGACAGGCCCCGGGGACACTGAAGCTTTCTTT. Its translation is CASSRGTGPGDTEAFF.

This clone was seen more than once but under ten times. V and J are TRBV5-6 and TRBJ1-6, with unresolved D. CDR3 size: 14 residues. CDR1 and CDR2 (germline): SGHDT, YYEEEE. Trimming left V 0 bases short and J 10 bases short, with 11 bases between. CDR3 amino acids: CASSLEGPGSPLHF. The CDR3 DNA is TGTGCCAGCAGCTTGGAGGGTCCGGGGTCACCCCTCCACTTT.

The CDR3 DNA sequence: TGCGCCAGCAGCCAAGCGGAGGGGTTGAACACTGAAGCTTTCTTT. Amino acid sequence: CASSQAEGLNTEAFF. The chain recombines TRBV4-3 with TRBJ1-1, with D perhaps matching TRBD1 (5 bases). CDR3 length equals 15 residues. Germline V gives CDR1 LGHNA, CDR2 YSLEER. Trimming removed 1 base at V and 0 bases at J, with 9 bases between.

The chain employs TRBV3-1 (or the pseudogene TRBV3-2) and TRBJ2-7; perhaps TRBD1 as D (7 bases). The V and J ends lost 3 bases and 5 bases respectively, with 23 bases between them. Germline V gives CDR1 LGHDT, CDR2 YNNKEL (reference sequence). This CDR3 region has 17 residues. In DNA, the CDR3 is TGTGCCAGCAGCCACCCCGCGCGCAGGGGGGATTCGGACGAGCAGTACTTC. Protein product: CASSHPARRGDSDEQYF.

The chain has TRBV9 and TRBJ1-3; tentatively, D is TRBD1 (5 bases). CDR1 is SGDLS, CDR2 YYNGEE, per germline. CDR3 size: 15 residues. Trimming cost V 0 bases and J 2 bases, with 9 bases left between them. CDR3 region: CASSVDGGAGNTIYF. The CDR3 DNA sequence: TGTGCCAGCAGCGTAGATGGGGGGGCTGGAAACACCATATATTTT.

This clone has just a few counts. CDR3 DNA sequence: TGTGCCAGCAGCTTACAGGGGATTCAGCCCCAGCATTTT. Protein product: CASSLQGIQPQHF. The chain couples TRBV7-2 to TRBJ1-5, with a tentative D call TRBD1 (6 bases). The CDR3 spans 13 residues. Germline CDR1 is SGHTA and CDR2 is FQGNSA. Trimming took 2 bases from V and 6 from J, leaving 8 bases between them.

This clone came up a few times. CDR3 region: CASSPTDTQYF. In DNA form, the CDR3 reads TGTGCCAGCTCACCAACAGATACGCAGTATTTT. This chain joins TRBV18 and TRBJ2-3; D unresolved. Trimming removed 2 bases from V and 3 bases from J, with 0 bases in between. The CDR3 is made up of 11 amino acids. Per germline, CDR1 KGHSH and CDR2 LQKENI.

The chain couples TRBV10-2 to TRBJ1-5, with 9 nucleotides matching TRBD1. The J segment lost 4 bases and the V segment lost 5 bases, leaving 9 bases of the junction unmatched. CDR1 is WSHSY and CDR2 is SAAADI in the germline V gene. The CDR3 totals 16 residues. CDR3 sequence (DNA): TGCGCCAGCAGTCGACAGGGACAGGGCTCTAATCAGCCCCAGCATTTT. Its protein product is CASSRQGQGSNQPQHF.

This chain connects TRBV12-3 or TRBV12-4 to TRBJ1-1, with D possibly being TRBD1 (5 bases). With 8 bases removed from V and 8 bases from J, the gap between germline ends came to 12 bases. CDR3 length equals 11 residues. CDR3 protein: CASGHWTEAFF. CDR3 nucleotides: TGTGCCAGCGGACACTGGACAGAAGCTTTCTTT.

This clone has a handful of counts. This chain links TRBV7-2 with TRBJ1-2; TRBD1 might be the D (5 bases). In germline, CDR1 is SGHTA, CDR2 FQGNSA. The V end was cut by 4 bases, the J end by 6 bases, with 18 bases between. This CDR3 spans 15 amino acids. Here the CDR3 reads CASSSAGPGRNGYTF. The CDR3 coding sequence is TGTGCCAGCAGCTCCGCGGGACCGGGACGTAATGGCTACACCTTC.

This chain joins TRBV5-1 and TRBJ2-7; D uncertain. This CDR3 region has 14 residues. Trimming left V 7 bases short and J 7 bases short, with 21 bases between. Germline CDR1 and CDR2: SGHRS and YFSETQ. The CDR3 bases are TGCGCCAGCGCCTACTTAGACCCCCTTCGGGAGCAGTACTTC. Its translation is CASAYLDPLREQYF.

This clone was detected only a few times. The rearrangement joins TRBV7-9 to TRBJ2-3; a weak D match, TRBD2 (6 bases). CDR1 is SEHNR, CDR2 FQNEAQ, per germline (reference sequence). The CDR3 has 14 residues. Trimming removed 1 base from V and 3 bases from J, with 8 bases in between. This CDR3 reads CASSLGTTTDTQYF. The CDR3 nucleotides are TGTGCCAGCAGCTTAGGGACTACAACAGATACGCAGTATTTT.

The V and J genes are TRBV10-3 and TRBJ1-5; 7 bases map to TRBD1. This CDR3 spans 16 amino acids. In germline, CDR1 is ENHRY, CDR2 SYGVKD. After removal of 6 bases from V and 5 bases from J, the junction contained 13 bases not matched to a gene. In DNA, the CDR3 is TGTGCCATCAGCTTCGACCGGGACAGACCATATCAGCCCCAGCATTTT. Amino acid sequence: CAISFDRDRPYQPQHF.

In DNA, the CDR3 is TGTGCCAGCAGTTCCCTGGGTAGGGCAGGGTATGGAAACACCATATATTTT. Its translation is CASSSLGRAGYGNTIYF. The chain couples TRBV11-2 to TRBJ1-3, with TRBD1 as a possible D gene (5 bases). This CDR3 contains 17 residues. V was pared by 6 bases and J by 3 bases, with 21 bases between. The germline CDR1 and CDR2 sequences are SGHAT and FQNNGV. The full variable domain, its missing parts supplied by reference TRBV11-2 and TRBJ1-3, is EAGVAQSPRYKIIEKRQSVAFWCNPISGHATLYWYQQILGQGPKLLIQFQNNGVVDDSQLPKDRFSAERLKGVDSTLKIQPAKLEDSAVYLCASSSLGRAGYGNTIYFGEGSWLTVV.

The genes are TRBV7-9 and TRBJ1-4, with D possibly TRBD1 on 5 matching bases. V shed 6 bases and J shed 6 bases, with 14 bases lying between them. Germline V gene sequence: CDR1 SEHNR, CDR2 FQNEAQ (reference sequence). CDR3 length equals 14 residues. CDR3 region: CASSSGTRDEKLFF. The CDR3 region has the DNA TGTGCCAGCAGTTCTGGGACCCGGGATGAAAAACTGTTTTTT.

This chain links TRBV5-1 with TRBJ2-6; D could derive from TRBD1 or TRBD2 (5 bases each). V was shortened by 4 bases and J by 0 bases, with 14 bases between the two germline ends. Germline V gives CDR1 SGHRS, CDR2 YFSETQ. The CDR3 spans 17 residues. CDR3 bases: TGCGCCAGCAGCCTGGGGGTACGGGGCTCTGGGGCCAACGTCCTGACTTTC. Translation gives CASSLGVRGSGANVLTF.

CDR3 bases: TGTGCCAGCAGCTTGGAGCTCCCAGGGGGTGAAAAACTGTTTTTT. Protein sequence: CASSLELPGGEKLFF. The J gene is TRBJ1-4, the V gene TRBV5-6, with 7 nucleotides matching TRBD1. Germline V gene lookup returns CDR1 SGHDT and CDR2 YYEEEE. CDR3 length equals 15 residues. V lost 0 bases and J lost 7; bases outside the gene matches: 6.

J is TRBJ1-3 and V is TRBV27, with TRBD1 matching over 7 bases. Per germline, CDR1 MNHEY and CDR2 SMNVEV (reference sequence). The CDR3 is 17 amino acids. The ends lost 7 bases at V and 0 bases at J; junction bases unmatched: 12. DNA of the CDR3: TGTGCCAGCACCCCGGCAGGGGGTCCCTACTCTGGAAACACCATATATTTT. Translating gives CASTPAGGPYSGNTIYF.

The chain couples TRBV2 to TRBJ2-1; 7 bases are shared with TRBD1. The CDR3 runs 14 residues. After removal of 11 bases from V and 2 bases from J, the junction contained 9 bases not matched to a gene. Germline loops: CDR1 SNHLY, CDR2 FYNNEI. The CDR3 reads CAVQGSATYNEQFF. The CDR3 DNA reads as TGTGCCGTACAGGGGTCCGCTACCTACAATGAGCAGTTCTTC.

The J gene is TRBJ1-2, the V gene TRBV12-3 or TRBV12-4, with D possibly being TRBD1 (5 bases). This CDR3 comprises 13 residues. With 3 bases removed from V and 10 bases from J, the gap between germline ends came to 15 bases. The CDR3 here is CASSFGDRRAYTF. The CDR3 coding sequence is TGTGCCAGCAGTTTTGGGGACCGGAGGGCCTACACCTTC.

This clone was picked up one time. The chain uses TRBV29-1 and TRBJ1-2; 10 bases line up with TRBD1. The germline V gene encodes CDR1 SQVTM and CDR2 ANQGSEA. V gave up 6 bases and J gave up 0 bases; unmatched junction bases: 7. The length of the CDR3 is 15 residues. Here the CDR3 DNA reads TGCAGCGTGACGCCCGGGACAGGGGCTAACTATGGCTACACCTTC. Its protein is CSVTPGTGANYGYTF.